One T cell receptor (beta chain) is described in this entry. The CDR3 contains 15 residues. Trimming removed 3 bases at V and 0 bases at J, with 9 bases between. CDR1 LGHDT and CDR2 YNNKEL come from the germline V gene (reference sequence). The data originate from a study of blood T cell repertoires in COVID-19. Across the study: The United States, Italy and Spain provided the acute and convalescent COVID-19 samples.

In the authors' methods: From reference gene primer amplification, estimates of nucleated cell counts were derived. Repertoires were generated with immunoSEQ multiplex PCR, while TCRdb's copy carries only in-frame clones and drops some. The DNA gave D and trimming, while V, J and clone size come from that table. The profile shows around 310,000 clones, nearly 90% of them singletons. Self-reported history from a screening survey and questionnaire set each donor's cohort. Resolution of symptoms, clearance, or two negative PCRs was present in recovered Cohort 3 donors. The sample was PBMCs or T cells enriched from blood (not recorded which). V is TRBV3-1 (or the pseudogene TRBV3-2) and J is TRBJ1-3, with a weak D call TRBD1 (6 bases). The receptor comes from a woman in her twenties or thirties who had recovered from COVID-19. DNA of the CDR3: TGTGCCAGCAGCCAGGACAGAAACTCTGGAAACACCATATATTTT. Amino acids: CASSQDRNSGNTIYF.